What follows is one T cell receptor (beta chain) and its context. The data were produced by immunoSEQ multiplex PCR, yet TCRdb's version contains in-frame clones alone and is incomplete. The table includes tens of thousands of clones, under 90% detected once. The sample is drawn from a study of blood T cell repertoires in COVID-19. The CDR3 extends over 16 amino acids. Unmatched junction bases numbered 9, after V lost 4 bases and J lost 1 base. Germline loops: CDR1 SGHTA, CDR2 FQGNSA. Material for sequencing was peripheral blood. The receptor comes from a human donor in a cohort sampled during active COVID-19. The chain employs TRBV7-2 and TRBJ1-1; 7 bases are shared with TRBD1. CDR3 DNA sequence: TGTGCCAGCAGCTCCTTCGACCGACAGGGGAACACTGAAGCTTTCTTT. Encoded protein: CASSSFDRQGNTEAFF.